This entry features one TCR beta chain sequence. Its antigen is as yet unknown. The sample comes from a study of cytomegalovirus exposure and HLA in healthy donors. Study-wide results and caveats: Under in vitro conditions, a few CMV-associated chains were confirmed as specific for CMV antigens. Diagnosis of cytomegalovirus status made by the classifier reportedly showed high specificity and sensitivity. The authors enumerated over 150 TCR beta chains as linked to cytomegalovirus. It was reported that TCR beta sequences correctly inferred the HLA-A and HLA-B alleles for most subjects.

Use of 60 Vbeta and 13 Jbeta primers characterized the PCR. Method: immunoSEQ multiplex PCR; TCRdb's copy keeps in-frame clones and lacks some. This table holds around 110,000 clones, 81% found once. The TCR originated in a young woman in good health and CMV-seronegative. The sequenced sample was PBMCs.

The CDR3 spells CASSPDRAHTQYF. CDR3 in DNA: TGTGCCAGCAGTCCCGACAGGGCCCATACGCAGTATTTT. The rearrangement uses TRBV28 and TRBJ2-3, with 7 bases aligning to TRBD1. J lost 7 bases, V lost 5 bases, and 6 bases had no gene match. Germline values: CDR1 MDHEN, CDR2 SYDVKM. CDR3 length: 13 residues.